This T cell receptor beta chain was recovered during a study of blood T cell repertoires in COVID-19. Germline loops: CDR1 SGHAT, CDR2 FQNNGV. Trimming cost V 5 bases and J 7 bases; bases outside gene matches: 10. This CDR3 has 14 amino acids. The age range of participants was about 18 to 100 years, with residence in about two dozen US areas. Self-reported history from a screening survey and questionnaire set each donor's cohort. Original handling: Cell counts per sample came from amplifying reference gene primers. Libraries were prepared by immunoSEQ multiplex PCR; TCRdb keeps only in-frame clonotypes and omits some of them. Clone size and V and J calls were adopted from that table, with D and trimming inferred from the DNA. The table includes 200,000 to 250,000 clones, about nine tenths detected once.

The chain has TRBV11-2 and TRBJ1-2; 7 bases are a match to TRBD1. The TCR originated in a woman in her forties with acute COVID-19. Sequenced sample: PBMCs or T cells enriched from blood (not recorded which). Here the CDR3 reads CASSPLTGRAGYTF. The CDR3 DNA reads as TGTGCCAGCAGCCCCCTGACAGGGCGTGCTGGCTACACCTTC. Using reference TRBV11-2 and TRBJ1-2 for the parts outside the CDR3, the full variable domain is EAGVAQSPRYKIIEKRQSVAFWCNPISGHATLYWYQQILGQGPKLLIQFQNNGVVDDSQLPKDRFSAERLKGVDSTLKIQPAKLEDSAVYLCASSPLTGRAGYTFGSGTRLTVV.